One T cell receptor (beta chain) is described in this entry. Its antigen remains unknown. The entry originates in a study of immune evolution from preneoplasia to lung adenocarcinoma. Two lung cancer pathologists independently confirmed each histologic diagnosis. Nucleic acids came from premalignant or tumor cells enriched by macro-dissection. The germline gives CDR1 MDHEN, CDR2 SYDVKM. V gave up 3 bases and J gave up 5 bases; unmatched junction bases: 6. This CDR3 is 16 amino acids long. Libraries were prepared by immunoSEQ multiplex PCR; TCRdb keeps only in-frame clonotypes and omits some of them. The sample includes fewer than 50,000 clones, approximately 79% of them seen just once. Study outcomes and limitations: KRAS-mutant nodules had the highest T cell clonality. Clonality was highest in normal lung, lower in later-stage lesions apparently.

The source is a person between 60 and 70 years old with lung adenocarcinoma. V usage is TRBV28 and J usage is TRBJ2-5, with 13 bases aligning to TRBD2. Sample: FFPE invasive lung adenocarcinoma tissue. Here the CDR3 reads CASSLTSGRTGETQYF. In nucleotides, the CDR3 is TGTGCCAGCAGTTTGACTAGCGGGAGGACGGGGGAGACCCAGTACTTC.